This note documents a single T cell receptor beta chain sequence. Its antigen is not known. The data originate from a study of shared clonotypes between healthy human individuals. Background on the study: The plates for each donor numbered three CD4 naive, three CD4 memory, two CD8 naive and one CD8 memory. The study, taken as a whole, reports: A handful of donors showed sharing of 4.5% to 6% of naive CD4 clonotypes.

The data were produced by immunoSEQ multiplex PCR, yet TCRdb's version contains in-frame clones alone and is incomplete. This sample has around 1 million clones, with 76% found just once. The authors divided CD4+ cells into CD45RA+ naive and CD45RA-negative memory subsets. The germline V gene encodes CDR1 LNHDA and CDR2 SQIVND (reference sequence). The CDR3 has 15 residues. Unmatched junction bases numbered 9, after V lost 8 bases and J lost 2 bases. Input material: memory CD4+ T cells sorted from blood. The sample's subset: CD45RA-negative fraction. The origin of this receptor is a man aged 18 to 30 in good health. The chain couples TRBV19 to TRBJ2-3, with 8 nucleotides matching TRBD1. CDR3 DNA: TGTGCCAGTGGATTAGGGACAGGTTTCACAGATACGCAGTATTTT. This encodes CASGLGTGFTDTQYF.